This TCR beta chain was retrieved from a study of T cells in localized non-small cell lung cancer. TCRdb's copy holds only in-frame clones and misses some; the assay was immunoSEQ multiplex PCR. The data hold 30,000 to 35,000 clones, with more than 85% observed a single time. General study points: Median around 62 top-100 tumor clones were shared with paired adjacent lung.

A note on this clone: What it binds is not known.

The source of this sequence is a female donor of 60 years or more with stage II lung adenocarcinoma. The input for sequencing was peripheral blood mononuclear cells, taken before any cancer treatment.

The CDR3 sequence: CASSLKRVYEQYF. For the CDR3, the DNA is TGTGCCAGCAGTTTAAAAAGGGTCTACGAGCAGTACTTC. The rearrangement joins TRBV27 to TRBJ2-7; D ambiguous. Trimming shortened V by 2 bases and J by 3 bases, and 8 bases separated the two germline ends. Germline values: CDR1 MNHEY, CDR2 SMNVEV (reference sequence). The CDR3 consists of 13 residues.